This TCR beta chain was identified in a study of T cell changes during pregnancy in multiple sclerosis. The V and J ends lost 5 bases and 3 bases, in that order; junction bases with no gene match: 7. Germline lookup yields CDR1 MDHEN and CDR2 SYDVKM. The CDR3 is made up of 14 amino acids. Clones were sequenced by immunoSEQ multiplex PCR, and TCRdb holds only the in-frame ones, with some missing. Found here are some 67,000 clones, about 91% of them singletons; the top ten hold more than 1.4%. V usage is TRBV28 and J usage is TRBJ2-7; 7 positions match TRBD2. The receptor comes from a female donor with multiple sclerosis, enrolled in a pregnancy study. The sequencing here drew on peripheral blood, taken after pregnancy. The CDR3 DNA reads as TGTGCCAGCAGTCGACGGACTAGGGTCTACGAGCAGTACTTC. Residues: CASSRRTRVYEQYF.